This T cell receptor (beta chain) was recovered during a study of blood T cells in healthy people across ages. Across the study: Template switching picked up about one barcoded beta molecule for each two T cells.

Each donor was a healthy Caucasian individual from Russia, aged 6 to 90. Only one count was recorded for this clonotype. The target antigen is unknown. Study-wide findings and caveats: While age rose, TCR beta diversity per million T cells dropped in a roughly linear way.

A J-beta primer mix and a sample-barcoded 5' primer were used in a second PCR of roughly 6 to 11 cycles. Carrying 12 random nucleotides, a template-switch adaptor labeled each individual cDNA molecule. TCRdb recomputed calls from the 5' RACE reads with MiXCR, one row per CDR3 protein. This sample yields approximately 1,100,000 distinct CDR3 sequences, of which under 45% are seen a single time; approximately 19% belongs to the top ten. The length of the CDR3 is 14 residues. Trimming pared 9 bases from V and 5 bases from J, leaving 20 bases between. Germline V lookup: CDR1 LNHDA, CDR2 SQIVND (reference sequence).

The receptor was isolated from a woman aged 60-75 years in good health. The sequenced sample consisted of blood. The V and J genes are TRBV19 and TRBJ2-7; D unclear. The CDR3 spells CASRQSGFANEQYF. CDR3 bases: TGTGCCAGCCGGCAATCTGGGTTTGCCAACGAGCAGTACTTC. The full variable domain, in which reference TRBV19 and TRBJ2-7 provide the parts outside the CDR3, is DGGITQSPKYLFRKEGQNVTLSCEQNLNHDAMYWYRQDPGQGLRLIYYSQIVNDFQKGDIAEGYSVSREKKESFPLTVTSAQKNPTAFYLCASRQSGFANEQYFGPGTRLTVT.